A selection of T cell receptor beta chains follows, all from one sample in a study of blood T cell repertoires in COVID-19. Some clones are missing from TCRdb's copy, which holds only in-frame ones; the method was immunoSEQ multiplex PCR. The sample lists approximately 150,000 clones, 80% seen once, with 5% in the top ten. The sample consisted of peripheral blood. These receptors were collected from a woman between 45 and 60 years old with acute or convalescent COVID-19. CDR3s include the opening cysteine and the closing phenylalanine or tryptophan. Fields, in order: CDR3 protein, CDR3 DNA, J gene, D gene, V gene, clone size. D genes are given only for firm matches. The size field is filled for only some rows; it gives once, few, many or a size class.

cdr3_aa: CASSLKGTGELFF
cdr3_nt: TGTGCCAGCAGTTTGAAGGGGACCGGGGAGCTGTTTTTT
j_call: TRBJ2-2
d_call: .
v_call: TRBV6-2/TRBV6-3
clone_size: few

cdr3_aa: CASSRDRVGGYTF
cdr3_nt: TGTGCCAGCAGTCGGGACAGGGTGGGAGGCTACACCTTC
j_call: TRBJ1-2
d_call: TRBD1
v_call: TRBV28
clone_size: .

cdr3_aa: CASSLSMVQGGADTQYF
cdr3_nt: TGCGCCAGCAGCCTCTCTATGGTCCAGGGAGGGGCAGATACGCAGTATTTT
j_call: TRBJ2-3
d_call: TRBD2
v_call: TRBV5-1
clone_size: .

cdr3_aa: CASSFSRDTSPLHF
cdr3_nt: TGTGCCAGCAGTTTCTCCCGGGACACTTCACCCCTCCACTTT
j_call: TRBJ1-6
d_call: .
v_call: TRBV28
clone_size: .

cdr3_aa: CATSDPRWNEQFF
cdr3_nt: TGTGCCACCAGTGATCCGAGGTGGAATGAGCAGTTCTTC
j_call: TRBJ2-1
d_call: .
v_call: TRBV24-1
clone_size: .

cdr3_aa: CSAALNYGYTF
cdr3_nt: TGCAGTGCAGCCCTAAACTATGGCTACACCTTC
j_call: TRBJ1-2
d_call: .
v_call: TRBV20-1
clone_size: .

cdr3_aa: CGRASGDGNQPQHF
cdr3_nt: TGTGGCAGGGCATCGGGAGACGGCAATCAGCCCCAGCATTTT
j_call: TRBJ1-5
d_call: .
v_call: TRBV28
clone_size: once

cdr3_aa: CASSSTGASYEQYF
cdr3_nt: TGTGCCAGCTCCTCCACGGGAGCCTCCTACGAGCAGTACTTC
j_call: TRBJ2-7
d_call: .
v_call: TRBV5-6
clone_size: .

cdr3_aa: CAIPGQGSGELFF
cdr3_nt: TGTGCCATCCCGGGACAGGGATCCGGGGAGCTGTTTTTT
j_call: TRBJ2-2
d_call: TRBD1
v_call: TRBV10-3
clone_size: .

cdr3_aa: CASRAVATNEKLFF
cdr3_nt: TGTGCCAGCAGGGCGGTTGCAACTAATGAAAAACTGTTTTTT
j_call: TRBJ1-4
d_call: .
v_call: TRBV6-5
clone_size: .

cdr3_aa: CASSLPLGGAHGYTF
cdr3_nt: TGTGCCAGCTCCCTCCCCTTAGGGGGGGCGCACGGCTACACCTTC
j_call: TRBJ1-2
d_call: .
v_call: TRBV18
clone_size: .

cdr3_aa: CASSLGRVPSPDTQYF
cdr3_nt: TGCGCCAGCAGCTTGGGGAGGGTCCCTAGCCCAGATACGCAGTATTTT
j_call: TRBJ2-3
d_call: .
v_call: TRBV5-1
clone_size: .

cdr3_aa: CASSPSGTGNNEKLFF
cdr3_nt: TGTGCCAGCAGCCCCTCCGGGACAGGGAATAATGAAAAACTGTTTTTT
j_call: TRBJ1-4
d_call: TRBD1
v_call: TRBV7-2
clone_size: .

cdr3_aa: CASSHAGTSGNNEQFF
cdr3_nt: TGCGCCAGCAGCCATGCCGGGACTAGCGGAAACAATGAGCAGTTCTTC
j_call: TRBJ2-1
d_call: TRBD2
v_call: TRBV4-3
clone_size: .

cdr3_aa: CASSVFTGGAGNTIYF
cdr3_nt: TGTGCCAGCAGCGTCTTCACAGGGGGCGCGGGAAACACCATATATTTT
j_call: TRBJ1-3
d_call: TRBD1
v_call: TRBV9
clone_size: .

cdr3_aa: CASSLGWTGGYEQYF
cdr3_nt: TGTGCCAGCAGTTTAGGATGGACAGGGGGTTACGAGCAGTACTTC
j_call: TRBJ2-7
d_call: TRBD1
v_call: TRBV27
clone_size: .

cdr3_aa: CASSKSGLAGVNEQFF
cdr3_nt: TGTGCCAGCAGCAAATCGGGACTAGCGGGGGTAAATGAGCAGTTCTTC
j_call: TRBJ2-1
d_call: TRBD2
v_call: TRBV7-9
clone_size: .

cdr3_aa: CASSAGTVESGNTIYF
cdr3_nt: TGTGCCAGCAGTGCGGGGACAGTGGAGTCTGGAAACACCATATATTTT
j_call: TRBJ1-3
d_call: TRBD1
v_call: TRBV28
clone_size: .

cdr3_aa: CASSEVAGFNEQFF
cdr3_nt: TGTGCCAGCAGTGAGGTCGCGGGGTTCAATGAGCAGTTCTTC
j_call: TRBJ2-1
d_call: .
v_call: TRBV6-1
clone_size: .

cdr3_aa: CASSFSSGELFF
cdr3_nt: TGTGCCAGCAGTTTCTCCAGCGGGGAGCTGTTTTTT
j_call: TRBJ2-2
d_call: .
v_call: TRBV12-3/TRBV12-4
clone_size: .

cdr3_aa: CASSLVWRLNTEAFF
cdr3_nt: TGTGCCAGCAGCTTGGTTTGGCGGTTGAACACTGAAGCTTTCTTT
j_call: TRBJ1-1
d_call: .
v_call: TRBV5-8
clone_size: once

cdr3_aa: CASSSRGNTEAFF
cdr3_nt: TGTGCCAGCAGCTCCAGGGGGAACACTGAAGCTTTCTTT
j_call: TRBJ1-1
d_call: .
v_call: TRBV7-3
clone_size: once

cdr3_aa: CASRRGGGARLDNEQFF
cdr3_nt: TGTGCCAGCAGGCGGGGCGGGGGGGCCCGACTGGATAATGAGCAGTTCTTC
j_call: TRBJ2-1
d_call: TRBD2
v_call: TRBV7-2
clone_size: .

cdr3_aa: CASSLSTTNEKLFF
cdr3_nt: TGTGCCAGCAGCTTATCCACAACTAATGAAAAACTGTTTTTT
j_call: TRBJ1-4
d_call: .
v_call: TRBV11-2
clone_size: .

cdr3_aa: CASSHGQSNQPQHF
cdr3_nt: TGTGCCAGCAGTCACGGACAGAGCAATCAGCCCCAGCATTTT
j_call: TRBJ1-5
d_call: .
v_call: TRBV6-6
clone_size: .

cdr3_aa: CASSAGQGASQPQHF
cdr3_nt: TGTGCCAGTAGTGCCGGACAGGGGGCTTCTCAGCCCCAGCATTTT
j_call: TRBJ1-5
d_call: TRBD1
v_call: TRBV19
clone_size: .

cdr3_aa: CASMRGHTYNEQFF
cdr3_nt: TGTGCCAGCATGCGGGGCCATACCTACAATGAGCAGTTCTTC
j_call: TRBJ2-1
d_call: .
v_call: TRBV27
clone_size: .

cdr3_aa: CASSPPGTGVNTEAFF
cdr3_nt: TGTGCCAGCTCACCACCAGGGACAGGGGTGAACACTGAAGCTTTCTTT
j_call: TRBJ1-1
d_call: TRBD1
v_call: TRBV18
clone_size: few

cdr3_aa: CASSLGRVYEQYF
cdr3_nt: TGTGCCAGCAGTTTGGGCAGGGTCTACGAGCAGTACTTC
j_call: TRBJ2-7
d_call: .
v_call: TRBV12-3/TRBV12-4
clone_size: .

cdr3_aa: CASSLMGTGMNTEAFF
cdr3_nt: TGTGCCAGCAGCTTGATGGGGACAGGCATGAACACTGAAGCTTTCTTT
j_call: TRBJ1-1
d_call: TRBD1
v_call: TRBV7-3
clone_size: .

cdr3_aa: CASSFRGRGGYTF
cdr3_nt: TGTGCCAGCAGTTTTAGGGGGCGCGGTGGCTACACCTTC
j_call: TRBJ1-2
d_call: TRBD1
v_call: TRBV28
clone_size: .

cdr3_aa: CASSLLGSGDRKNIQYF
cdr3_nt: TGTGCCAGCAGTTTATTAGGGAGTGGCGATCGCAAAAACATTCAGTACTTC
j_call: TRBJ2-4
d_call: .
v_call: TRBV28
clone_size: .

cdr3_aa: CASSRAEGDNYGYTF
cdr3_nt: TGCGCCAGCAGCCGAGCGGAGGGAGACAACTATGGCTACACCTTC
j_call: TRBJ1-2
d_call: .
v_call: TRBV4-3
clone_size: .

cdr3_aa: CASSQGQVTGELFF
cdr3_nt: TGTGCCAGCAGCCAGGGACAGGTGACCGGGGAGCTGTTTTTT
j_call: TRBJ2-2
d_call: TRBD1
v_call: TRBV7-2
clone_size: .

cdr3_aa: CASSTPRAGANVLTF
cdr3_nt: TGTGCCAGTAGTACCCCCCGAGCTGGGGCCAACGTCCTGACTTTC
j_call: TRBJ2-6
d_call: .
v_call: TRBV19
clone_size: .

cdr3_aa: CASSFRDRETDTQYF
cdr3_nt: TGTGCCAGCAGCTTCCGGGACAGGGAAACAGATACGCAGTATTTT
j_call: TRBJ2-3
d_call: TRBD1
v_call: TRBV5-6
clone_size: .

cdr3_aa: CSVTSGGLTEAFF
cdr3_nt: TGCAGCGTTACGTCCGGCGGGTTGACTGAAGCTTTCTTT
j_call: TRBJ1-1
d_call: .
v_call: TRBV29-1
clone_size: .

cdr3_aa: CASSKGGLGNQPQHF
cdr3_nt: TGTGCCAGCAGTAAAGGGGGCCTTGGCAATCAGCCCCAGCATTTT
j_call: TRBJ1-5
d_call: TRBD1
v_call: TRBV28
clone_size: .

cdr3_aa: CASSGRERSSYNEQFF
cdr3_nt: TGTGCCAGCAGTGGTAGAGAGCGGAGCTCCTACAATGAGCAGTTCTTC
j_call: TRBJ2-1
d_call: .
v_call: TRBV25-1
clone_size: .

cdr3_aa: CASSVEGENSPLHF
cdr3_nt: TGTGCCAGCAGCGTGGAGGGCGAAAATTCACCCCTCCACTTT
j_call: TRBJ1-6
d_call: .
v_call: TRBV9
clone_size: .

cdr3_aa: CAIRAGGPEAFF
cdr3_nt: TGTGCCATCAGAGCCGGGGGGCCTGAAGCTTTCTTT
j_call: TRBJ1-1
d_call: .
v_call: TRBV10-3
clone_size: .